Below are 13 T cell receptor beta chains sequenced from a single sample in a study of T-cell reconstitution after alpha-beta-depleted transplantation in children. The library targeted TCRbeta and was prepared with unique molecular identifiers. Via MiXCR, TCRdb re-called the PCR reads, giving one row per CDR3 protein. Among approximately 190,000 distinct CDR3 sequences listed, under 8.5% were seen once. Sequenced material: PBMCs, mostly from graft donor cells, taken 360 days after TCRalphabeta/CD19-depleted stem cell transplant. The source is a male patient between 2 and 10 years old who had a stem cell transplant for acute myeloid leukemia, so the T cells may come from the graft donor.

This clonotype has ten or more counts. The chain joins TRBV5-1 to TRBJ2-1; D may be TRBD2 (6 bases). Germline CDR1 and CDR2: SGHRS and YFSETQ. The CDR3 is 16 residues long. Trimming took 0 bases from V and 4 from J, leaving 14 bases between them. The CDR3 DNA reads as TGCGCCAGCAGCTTGGAAGCGGGCGGGGTATACAATGAGCAGTTCTTC. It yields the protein CASSLEAGGVYNEQFF.

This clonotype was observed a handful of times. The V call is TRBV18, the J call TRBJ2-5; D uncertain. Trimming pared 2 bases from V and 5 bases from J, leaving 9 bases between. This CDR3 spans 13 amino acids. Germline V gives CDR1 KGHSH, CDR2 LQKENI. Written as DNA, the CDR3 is TGTGCCAGCTCACCATTGACCGTGGAGACCCAGTACTTC. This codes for CASSPLTVETQYF. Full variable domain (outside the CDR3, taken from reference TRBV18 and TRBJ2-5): NAGVMQNPRHLVRRRGQEARLRCSPMKGHSHVYWYRQLPEEGLKFMVYLQKENIIDESGMPKERFSAEFPKEGPSILRIQQVVRGDSAAYFCASSPLTVETQYFGPGTRLLVL.

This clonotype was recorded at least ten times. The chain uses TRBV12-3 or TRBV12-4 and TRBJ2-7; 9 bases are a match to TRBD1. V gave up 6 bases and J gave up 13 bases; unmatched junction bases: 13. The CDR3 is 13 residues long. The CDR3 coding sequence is TGTGCCAGCAGCCCTCCTCTATGGACAGGGGTTTACTTC. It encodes CASSPPLWTGVYF.

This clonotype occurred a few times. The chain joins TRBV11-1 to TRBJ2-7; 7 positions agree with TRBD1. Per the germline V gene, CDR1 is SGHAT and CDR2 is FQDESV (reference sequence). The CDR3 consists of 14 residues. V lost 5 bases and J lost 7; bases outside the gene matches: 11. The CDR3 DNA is TGTGCCAGCAGCCCCAGGGGACAGTTCTTGGAGCAGTACTTC. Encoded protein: CASSPRGQFLEQYF.

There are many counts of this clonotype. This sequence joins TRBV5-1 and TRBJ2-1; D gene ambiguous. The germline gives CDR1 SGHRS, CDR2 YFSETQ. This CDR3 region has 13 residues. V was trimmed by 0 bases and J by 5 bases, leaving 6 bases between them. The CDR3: CASSLEPDNEQFF. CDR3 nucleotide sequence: TGCGCCAGCAGCTTGGAACCGGACAATGAGCAGTTCTTC.

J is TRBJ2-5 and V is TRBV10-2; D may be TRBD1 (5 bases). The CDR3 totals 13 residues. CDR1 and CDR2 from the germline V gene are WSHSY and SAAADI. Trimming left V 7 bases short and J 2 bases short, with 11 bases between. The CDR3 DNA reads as TGCGCCAGCAAAGGACAAGAACAAGAGACCCAGTACTTC. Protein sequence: CASKGQEQETQYF.

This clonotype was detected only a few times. The CDR3 nucleotides are TGTGCCATCAGTACTAGGTACAATGAGCAGTTCTTC. The encoded protein is CAISTRYNEQFF. This rearrangement joins TRBV10-3 to TRBJ2-1, with D tentatively TRBD2 (5 bases). Germline V lookup: CDR1 ENHRY, CDR2 SYGVKD. The CDR3 totals 12 residues. V dropped 5 bases and J dropped 4 bases, with 6 bases sitting between them.

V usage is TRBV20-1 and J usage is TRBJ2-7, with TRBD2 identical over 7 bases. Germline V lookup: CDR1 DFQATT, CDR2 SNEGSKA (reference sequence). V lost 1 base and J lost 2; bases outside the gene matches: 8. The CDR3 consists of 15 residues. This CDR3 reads CSARGRNGRPYEQYF. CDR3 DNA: TGCAGTGCTAGAGGCAGGAACGGGAGGCCCTACGAGCAGTACTTC.

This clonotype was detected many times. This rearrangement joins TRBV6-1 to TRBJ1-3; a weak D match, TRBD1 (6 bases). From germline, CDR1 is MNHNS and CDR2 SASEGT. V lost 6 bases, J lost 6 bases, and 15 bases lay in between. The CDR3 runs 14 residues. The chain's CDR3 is CASSGDRLENTIYF. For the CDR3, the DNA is TGTGCCAGCAGCGGCGACAGGTTGGAAAACACCATATATTTT.

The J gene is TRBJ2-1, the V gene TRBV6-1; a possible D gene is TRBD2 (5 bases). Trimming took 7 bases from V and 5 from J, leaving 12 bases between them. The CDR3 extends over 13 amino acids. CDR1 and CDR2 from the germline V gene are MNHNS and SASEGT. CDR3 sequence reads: CASKRGINNEQFF. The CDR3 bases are TGTGCCAGCAAGAGAGGGATAAACAATGAGCAGTTCTTC.

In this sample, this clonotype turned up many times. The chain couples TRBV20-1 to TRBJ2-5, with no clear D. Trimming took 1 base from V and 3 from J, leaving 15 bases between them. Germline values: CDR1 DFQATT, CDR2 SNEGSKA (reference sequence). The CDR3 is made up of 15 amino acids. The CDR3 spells CSARVRIPQKETQYF. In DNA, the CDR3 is TGCAGTGCTAGAGTTCGTATCCCCCAGAAAGAGACCCAGTACTTC.

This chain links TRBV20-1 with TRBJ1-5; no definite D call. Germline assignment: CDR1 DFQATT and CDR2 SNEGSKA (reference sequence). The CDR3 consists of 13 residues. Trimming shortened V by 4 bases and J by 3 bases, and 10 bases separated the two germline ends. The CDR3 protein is CSATEGPNQPQHF. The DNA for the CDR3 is TGCAGTGCTACGGAAGGACCCAATCAGCCCCAGCATTTT.

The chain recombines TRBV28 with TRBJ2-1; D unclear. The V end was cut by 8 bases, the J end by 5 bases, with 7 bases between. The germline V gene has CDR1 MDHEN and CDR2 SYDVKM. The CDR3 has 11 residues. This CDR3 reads CASAANNEQFF. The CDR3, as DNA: TGTGCCAGCGCGGCTAACAATGAGCAGTTCTTC.